This T cell receptor (beta chain) derives from a study of T cell changes during pregnancy in multiple sclerosis. Trimming pared 3 bases from V and 8 bases from J, leaving 11 bases between. In germline, CDR1 is SGHNT, CDR2 YYREEE (reference sequence). The CDR3 consists of 12 residues. The data were produced by immunoSEQ multiplex PCR, yet TCRdb's version contains in-frame clones alone and is incomplete. The table records under 35,000 clones, roughly nine tenths of them present only once. The specimen was CD8+ T cells from peripheral blood mononuclear cells, collected before pregnancy. The TCR originated in a female donor with multiple sclerosis, enrolled in a pregnancy study. V and J are TRBV5-4 and TRBJ1-2; D uncertain. Written as DNA, the CDR3 is TGTGCCAGCAGCTCGGACGAGGGCGGCTACACCTTC. It is translated as CASSSDEGGYTF.